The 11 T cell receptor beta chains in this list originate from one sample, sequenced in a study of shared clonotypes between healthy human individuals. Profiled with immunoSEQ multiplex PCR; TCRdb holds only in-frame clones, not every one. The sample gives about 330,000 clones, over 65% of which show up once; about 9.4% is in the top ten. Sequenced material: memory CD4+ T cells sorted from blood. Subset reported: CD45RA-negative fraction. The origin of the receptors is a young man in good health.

CDR3 amino acids: CASSEVGGLGTQYF. The CDR3 region has the DNA TGTGCCAGCAGTGAAGTCGGGGGTCTAGGGACCCAGTACTTC. The chain combines TRBV6-1 with TRBJ2-5; D perhaps matches TRBD2 (6 bases). The CDR3 contains 14 residues. Germline CDR1 reads MNHNS; CDR2 reads SASEGT. The germline V and J ends were trimmed by 1 base and 7 bases, with 13 bases remaining between them.

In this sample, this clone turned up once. DNA for the CDR3: TGTGCCAGCAGCCCTTATCATGAGCAGTTCTTC. This sequence encodes CASSPYHEQFF. The rearrangement joins TRBV7-2 to TRBJ2-1; D unresolved. The CDR3 spans 11 residues. In germline, CDR1 is SGHTA, CDR2 FQGNSA. The V end was cut by 5 bases, the J end by 8 bases, with 7 bases between.

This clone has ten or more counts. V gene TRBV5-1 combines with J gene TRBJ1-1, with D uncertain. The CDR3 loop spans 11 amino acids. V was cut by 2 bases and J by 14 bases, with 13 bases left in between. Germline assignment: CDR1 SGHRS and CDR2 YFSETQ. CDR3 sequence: CASSFGLRRFF. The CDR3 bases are TGCGCCAGCAGCTTTGGTCTTAGGCGGTTCTTT.

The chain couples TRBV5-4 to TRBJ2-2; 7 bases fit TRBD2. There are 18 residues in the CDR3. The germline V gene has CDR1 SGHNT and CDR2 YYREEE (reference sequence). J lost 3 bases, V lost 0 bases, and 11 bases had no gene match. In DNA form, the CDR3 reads TGTGCCAGCAGCTTGGCCTGGATCAGCGGGGAATACACCGGGGAGCTGTTTTTT. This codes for CASSLAWISGEYTGELFF.

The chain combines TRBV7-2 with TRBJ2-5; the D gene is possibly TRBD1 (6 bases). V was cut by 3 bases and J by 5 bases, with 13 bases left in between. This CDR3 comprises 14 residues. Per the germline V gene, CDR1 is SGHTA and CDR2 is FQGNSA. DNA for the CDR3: TGTGCCAGCAGCTTCCGTTTTGGGGGCGAGACCCAGTACTTC. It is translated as CASSFRFGGETQYF.

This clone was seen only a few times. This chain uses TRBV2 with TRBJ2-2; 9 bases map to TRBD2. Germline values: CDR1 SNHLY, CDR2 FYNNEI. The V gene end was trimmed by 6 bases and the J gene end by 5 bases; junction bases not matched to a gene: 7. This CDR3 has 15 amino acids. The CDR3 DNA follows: TGTGCCAGCAGGAGGGTAGCGGGAGTGACCGGGGAGCTGTTTTTT. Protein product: CASRRVAGVTGELFF.

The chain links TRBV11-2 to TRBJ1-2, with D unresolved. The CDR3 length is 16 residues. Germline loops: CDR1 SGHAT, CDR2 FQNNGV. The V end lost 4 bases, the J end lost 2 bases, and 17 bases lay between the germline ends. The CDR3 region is CASSSRLGLLNYGYTF. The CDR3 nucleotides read TGTGCCAGCAGCTCCCGCTTGGGTTTGCTGAACTATGGCTACACCTTC.

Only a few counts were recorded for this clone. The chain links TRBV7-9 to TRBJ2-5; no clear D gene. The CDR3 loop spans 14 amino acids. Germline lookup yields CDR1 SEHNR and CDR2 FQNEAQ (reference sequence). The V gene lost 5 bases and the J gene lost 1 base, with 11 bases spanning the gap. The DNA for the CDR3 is TGTGCCAGCAGCATATCAAGTGGCCAAGAGACCCAGTACTTC. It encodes CASSISSGQETQYF.

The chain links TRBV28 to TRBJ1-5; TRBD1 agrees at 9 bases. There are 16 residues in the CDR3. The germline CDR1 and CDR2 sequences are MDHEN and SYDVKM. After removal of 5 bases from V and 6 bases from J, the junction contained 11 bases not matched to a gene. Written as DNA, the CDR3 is TGTGCCAGCAGTCGACCACCGGGACAGGGTCGTCAGCCCCAGCATTTT. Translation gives CASSRPPGQGRQPQHF.

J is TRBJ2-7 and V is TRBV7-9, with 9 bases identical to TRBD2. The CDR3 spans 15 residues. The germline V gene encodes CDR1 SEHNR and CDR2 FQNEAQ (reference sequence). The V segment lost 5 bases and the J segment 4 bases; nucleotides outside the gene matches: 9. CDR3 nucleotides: TGTGCCAGCAGCCCCGGGACTAGCAAAGGGTACGAGCAGTACTTC. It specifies CASSPGTSKGYEQYF.

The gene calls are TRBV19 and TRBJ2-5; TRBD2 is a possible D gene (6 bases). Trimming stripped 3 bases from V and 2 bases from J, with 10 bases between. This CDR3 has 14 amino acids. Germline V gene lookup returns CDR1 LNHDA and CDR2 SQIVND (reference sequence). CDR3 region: CASSMLARQETQYF. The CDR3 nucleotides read TGTGCCAGTAGTATGCTAGCGCGACAAGAGACCCAGTACTTC.